The 30 T cell receptor beta chains below come from one sample, sequenced in a study of blood T cell repertoires in COVID-19. Profiling relied on immunoSEQ multiplex PCR, and the TCRdb table lists in-frame clones only, not all of them. The repertoire has over 40,000 clones, approximately 92% of them found once; the top ten carry 12%. What was sequenced was peripheral blood. These receptors all stem from a human donor in a cohort sampled during active COVID-19.

The chain recombines TRBV7-2 with TRBJ1-2; the match to TRBD1 covers 7 bases. Germline V gene data show CDR1 as SGHTA and CDR2 as FQGNSA. The CDR3 has 18 amino acids. The J segment lost 4 bases and the V segment lost 5 bases, leaving 19 bases of the junction unmatched. The CDR3 nucleotides are TGTGCCAGCAGCACCGCCCACCTAAAGACAGGGAGCCCCTATGGCTACACCTTC. Its protein product is CASSTAHLKTGSPYGYTF.

The chain combines TRBV7-6 with TRBJ2-2, with 13 bases matching TRBD2. J was trimmed by 3 bases and V by 5 bases; bases with no gene match: 3. The CDR3 has 16 amino acids. Germline V gene sequence: CDR1 SGHVS, CDR2 FNYEAQ. In nucleotides, the CDR3 is TGTGCCAGCAGCCTAGGACTAGCGGGAGACACCGGGGAGCTGTTTTTT. Protein: CASSLGLAGDTGELFF.

The gene calls are TRBV6-1 and TRBJ2-7; 7 bases agree with TRBD1. Germline lookup yields CDR1 MNHNS and CDR2 SASEGT. Trimming cost V 0 bases and J 3 bases; bases outside gene matches: 8. The CDR3 is 16 residues long. CDR3 bases: TGTGCCAGCAGTGAAGCGCTTCAGGGGGTAGTCTACGAGCAGTACTTC. This translates into CASSEALQGVVYEQYF.

The chain has TRBV9 and TRBJ2-7; D is possibly TRBD2 (6 bases). The germline V gene encodes CDR1 SGDLS and CDR2 YYNGEE. The V and J ends lost 0 bases and 2 bases respectively, with 12 bases between them. There are 15 residues in the CDR3. The CDR3 nucleotides are TGTGCCAGCAGCGTAGGAGGGGAGGCTACCTACGAGCAGTACTTC. As protein: CASSVGGEATYEQYF. The complete variable domain, with remaining parts taken from reference TRBV9 and TRBJ2-7, reads DSGVTQTPKHLITATGQRVTLRCSPRSGDLSVYWYQQSLDQGLQFLIQYYNGEERAKGNILERFSAQQFPDLHSELNLSSLELGDSALYFCASSVGGEATYEQYFGPGTRLTVT.

Only one count was recorded for this clone. The CDR3 loop is CASRPSGGANGELFF. The CDR3 DNA reads as TGCGCCAGCAGACCTAGCGGGGGGGCAAACGGGGAGCTGTTTTTT. V and J are TRBV10-2 and TRBJ2-2, with TRBD2 matching 12 bases. CDR3 length equals 15 residues. In germline, CDR1 is WSHSY, CDR2 SAAADI. With 6 bases clipped from V and 7 bases from J, the junction kept 6 bases outside the gene matches.

The chain links TRBV18 to TRBJ1-1, with D possibly being TRBD1 (6 bases). The germline V gene encodes CDR1 KGHSH and CDR2 LQKENI. V was trimmed by 4 bases and J by 5 bases, leaving 14 bases between them. The CDR3 sequence is 14 residues long. CDR3 sequence (DNA): TGTGCCAGCTCACTACAGGGAATTGGGACTGAAGCTTTCTTT. Translation: CASSLQGIGTEAFF.

The gene calls are TRBV9 and TRBJ1-1; TRBD1 matches 7 bases. The CDR3 has 14 residues. Germline V CDR1 and CDR2: SGDLS, YYNGEE. V trimming: 3 bases; J trimming: 4 bases; junction bases outside the gene matches: 6. CDR3 region: CASSGNRGRTEAFF. DNA of the CDR3: TGTGCCAGCAGCGGAAACAGGGGACGCACTGAAGCTTTCTTT.

The V and J genes are TRBV3-1 (or the pseudogene TRBV3-2) and TRBJ2-2; TRBD2 is a possible D gene (5 bases). Germline V gene sequence: CDR1 LGHDT, CDR2 YNNKEL (reference sequence). The CDR3 runs to 18 residues. V lost 2 bases and J lost 0, with 16 bases in between. CDR3 protein: CASSQTPGKRSNTGELFF. The CDR3 nucleotides read TGTGCCAGCAGCCAAACGCCAGGCAAGCGGTCGAACACCGGGGAGCTGTTTTTT.

This rearrangement joins TRBV6-5 to TRBJ2-7; TRBD1 matches 9 bases. The junction had 4 bases not matched to a gene; V was cut back by 4 bases and J by 3 bases. From germline, CDR1 is MNHEY and CDR2 SVGAGI. The CDR3 has 14 amino acids. The CDR3 DNA reads as TGTGCCAGCAGTTGGACAGGGGCCCACTACGAGCAGTACTTC. Amino acids: CASSWTGAHYEQYF.

V gene TRBV5-1 combines with J gene TRBJ2-3; 14 bases agree with TRBD2. Germline-derived CDR1 and CDR2 are SGHRS and YFSETQ. V was clipped by 2 bases and J by 5 bases; unmatched bases: 4. The CDR3 covers 16 residues. CDR3 in DNA: TGCGCCAGCAGCTTTTCGGGACTAGCGGGGGAAGATACGCAGTATTTT. It yields the protein CASSFSGLAGEDTQYF. The variable domain in full, completed from reference TRBV5-1 and TRBJ2-3, reads KAGVTQTPRYLIKTRGQQVTLSCSPISGHRSVSWYQQTPGQGLQFLFEYFSETQRNKGNFPGRFSGRQFSNSRSEMNVSTLELGDSALYLCASSFSGLAGEDTQYFGPGTRLTVL.

The CDR3 coding sequence is TGTGCCAGCAGTTCCGGGACACCCTACGAGCAGTACTTC. Its translation: CASSSGTPYEQYF. V usage is TRBV28 and J usage is TRBJ2-7; a weak D match, TRBD1 (6 bases). There are 13 residues in the CDR3. Germline assignment: CDR1 MDHEN and CDR2 SYDVKM. Trimming took off 4 bases at V and 2 bases at J, with 9 bases between the two ends.

The chain is built from TRBV6-2 or TRBV6-3 and TRBJ2-7; D possibly corresponds to TRBD2 (5 bases). Trimming shortened V by 6 bases and J by 1 base, and 16 bases separated the two germline ends. Per the germline V gene, CDR1 is MNHEY and CDR2 is SVGEGT. This CDR3 comprises 15 residues. The CDR3 bases are TGTGCCAGCAGCTCTACGGGGTTGATGTCCTACGAGCAGTACTTC. Translated, it gives CASSSTGLMSYEQYF.

This clone has just a few counts. The gene calls are TRBV7-2 and TRBJ1-2; TRBD1 aligns across 9 bases. Germline loops: CDR1 SGHTA, CDR2 FQGNSA. This CDR3 has 14 amino acids. With 3 bases clipped from V and 6 bases from J, the junction kept 5 bases outside the gene matches. This CDR3 reads CASSLGQGRHGYTF. CDR3 nucleotide sequence: TGTGCCAGCAGCTTGGGACAGGGAAGGCATGGCTACACCTTC.

The genes are TRBV6-1 and TRBJ1-6, with 9 bases fitting TRBD1. This CDR3 contains 14 residues. Germline CDR1 MNHNS, CDR2 SASEGT. The ends lost 4 bases at V and 15 bases at J; junction bases unmatched: 10. CDR3 bases: TGTGCCAGCAGTGTAGCGGGACAGGGTGCTGGCCTCCACTTT. Translating it yields CASSVAGQGAGLHF.

The J gene is TRBJ1-4, the V gene TRBV3-1 (or the pseudogene TRBV3-2); D not certain. V dropped 0 bases and J dropped 6 bases, with 14 bases sitting between them. The CDR3 has 16 amino acids. CDR1 is LGHDT and CDR2 is YNNKEL in the germline V gene (reference sequence). The CDR3 coding sequence is TGTGCCAGCAGCCAAGAGACCGAGGGTCCGGATGAAAAACTGTTTTTT. Its translation is CASSQETEGPDEKLFF.

The rearrangement uses TRBV9 and TRBJ2-3; D may be TRBD2 (6 bases). CDR3 length: 13 amino acids. Germline values: CDR1 SGDLS, CDR2 YYNGEE. V dropped 8 bases and J dropped 4 bases, with 14 bases sitting between them. CDR3 amino acids: CASTRGIADTQYF. CDR3 DNA: TGTGCCAGTACTCGGGGGATAGCAGATACGCAGTATTTT. Together with reference TRBV9 and TRBJ2-3, the CDR3 gives the full variable domain: DSGVTQTPKHLITATGQRVTLRCSPRSGDLSVYWYQQSLDQGLQFLIQYYNGEERAKGNILERFSAQQFPDLHSELNLSSLELGDSALYFCASTRGIADTQYFGPGTRLTVL.

The rearrangement uses TRBV28 and TRBJ1-2; perhaps TRBD1 as D (6 bases). The germline CDR1 and CDR2 sequences are MDHEN and SYDVKM. V dropped 2 bases and J dropped 2 bases, with 12 bases sitting between them. The CDR3 spans 15 residues. In DNA form, the CDR3 reads TGTGCCAGCAGTTTACTTTCAGGGGCGAACTATGGCTACACCTTC. This translates into CASSLLSGANYGYTF.

The V gene is TRBV5-1, the J gene TRBJ1-1; 12 bases match TRBD1. Germline V CDR1 and CDR2: SGHRS, YFSETQ. Trimming cost V 4 bases and J 4 bases; bases outside gene matches: 8. The CDR3 runs 16 residues. In nucleotides, the CDR3 is TGCGCCAGCAGCCCCGGGACAGGGGGCACGGCCACTGAAGCTTTCTTT. This gives the protein CASSPGTGGTATEAFF.

The rearrangement links TRBV7-9 to TRBJ2-5; D perhaps matches TRBD2 (5 bases). Germline-derived CDR1 and CDR2 are SEHNR and FQNEAQ (reference sequence). Trimming cost V 5 bases and J 3 bases, with 10 bases left between them. The CDR3 length is 13 residues. This CDR3 is CASSRRSKETQYF. In nucleotides, the CDR3 is TGTGCCAGCAGCCGGAGGTCCAAAGAGACCCAGTACTTC.

The rearrangement joins TRBV28 to TRBJ1-2; TRBD1 matches at 10 bases. The CDR3 covers 16 residues. The junction had 3 bases not matched to a gene; V was cut back by 2 bases and J by 0 bases. CDR1 MDHEN and CDR2 SYDVKM come from the germline V gene. The CDR3 here is CASSLGGQGTNYGYTF. The CDR3 DNA reads TGTGCCAGCAGTTTAGGGGGACAGGGGACTAACTATGGCTACACCTTC.

This clone was counted once. V usage is TRBV27 and J usage is TRBJ2-2; 7 nucleotides match TRBD2. V was clipped by 7 bases and J by 10 bases; unmatched bases: 6. CDR1 is MNHEY, CDR2 SMNVEV, per germline (reference sequence). This CDR3 is 12 amino acids long. CDR3 in DNA: TGTGCCAGCAAAGGTGGGAGGGAGGAGCTGTTTTTT. Translation gives CASKGGREELFF.

The gene calls are TRBV9 and TRBJ2-5, with TRBD2 matching over 9 bases. In germline, CDR1 is SGDLS, CDR2 YYNGEE. V lost 0 bases, J lost 4 bases, and 10 bases stayed unmatched. There are 17 residues in the CDR3. CDR3 residues: CASSVGSSLAGGETQYF. The CDR3, as DNA: TGTGCCAGCAGCGTAGGCTCCTCACTAGCGGGCGGAGAGACCCAGTACTTC.

The chain joins TRBV25-1 to TRBJ2-2; the D gene is possibly TRBD1 (5 bases). From germline, CDR1 is MGHDK and CDR2 SYGVNS. The CDR3 has 15 residues. The germline V and J ends were trimmed by 5 bases and 3 bases, with 13 bases remaining between them. The CDR3 spells CASSLRRADTGELFF. The DNA of the CDR3 is TGTGCCAGCAGTTTACGCAGGGCCGACACCGGGGAGCTGTTTTTT. Together with reference TRBV25-1 and TRBJ2-2, the CDR3 gives the full variable domain: EADIYQTPRYLVIGTGKKITLECSQTMGHDKMYWYQQDPGMELHLIHYSYGVNSTEKGDLSSESTVSRIRTEHFPLTLESARPSHTSQYLCASSLRRADTGELFFGEGSRLTVL.

The chain carries TRBV6-6 and TRBJ1-1; a possible D gene is TRBD1 (5 bases). Germline loops: CDR1 MNHNY, CDR2 SVGAGI (reference sequence). The CDR3 loop spans 15 amino acids. Trimming left V 0 bases short and J 0 bases short, with 8 bases between. The CDR3 nucleotides are TGTGCCAGCAGTTACTCGACAGCAATGAACACTGAAGCTTTCTTT. Residues: CASSYSTAMNTEAFF.

V and J are TRBV28 and TRBJ2-1; no definite D call. CDR3 size: 14 residues. V was clipped by 3 bases and J by 6 bases, with 12 bases between them. Germline lookup yields CDR1 MDHEN and CDR2 SYDVKM. The CDR3 loop reads CASSFAVLPNEQFF. The CDR3 DNA is TGTGCCAGCAGTTTCGCGGTCTTGCCCAATGAGCAGTTCTTC.

The rearrangement joins TRBV28 to TRBJ1-1, with TRBD1 identical over 7 bases. The germline gives CDR1 MDHEN, CDR2 SYDVKM. V shed 6 bases and J 1 base; nucleotides not matched to a gene: 5. This CDR3 has 14 residues. CDR3 coding DNA: TGTGCCAGCAGCCTCAGGGGGTGGAACACTGAAGCTTTCTTT. Residues: CASSLRGWNTEAFF.

This clone was seen more than once but under ten times. The rearrangement links TRBV3-1 (or the pseudogene TRBV3-2) to TRBJ1-2; TRBD1 aligns across 8 bases. After removal of 1 base from V and 4 bases from J, the junction contained 8 bases not matched to a gene. This CDR3 comprises 16 residues. Germline loops: CDR1 LGHDT, CDR2 YNNKEL (reference sequence). CDR3 coding DNA: TGTGCCAGCAGCCAAGTTCTGAGACAGGGGTCCTATGGCTACACCTTC. Translated, it gives CASSQVLRQGSYGYTF.

The V call is TRBV18, the J call TRBJ1-1; TRBD1 matches 8 bases. This CDR3 comprises 16 residues. The germline V gene encodes CDR1 KGHSH and CDR2 LQKENI. The trim removed 6 bases at V and 4 bases at J, leaving 13 bases unmatched. CDR3 in amino acids: CASSRGRRDRLTEAFF. CDR3 DNA sequence: TGTGCCAGCTCCCGAGGTCGCCGGGACAGGCTCACTGAAGCTTTCTTT.

This rearrangement joins TRBV7-2 to TRBJ2-3; D not resolved. Between the trimmed V and J ends, which lost 1 base and 2 bases, there was a span of 10 bases. CDR1 is SGHTA and CDR2 is FQGNSA in the germline V gene. This CDR3 is 15 amino acids long. The CDR3 here is CASSLGVTATDTQYF. The CDR3 DNA follows: TGTGCCAGCAGCTTAGGTGTAACAGCCACAGATACGCAGTATTTT.

This clone has only one observation. The V gene is TRBV28, the J gene TRBJ2-4; D may be TRBD2 (5 bases). This CDR3 is 15 amino acids long. The germline V gene encodes CDR1 MDHEN and CDR2 SYDVKM. V was shortened by 3 bases and J by 2 bases, with 11 bases between the two germline ends. The chain's CDR3 is CASSFVTGTKNIQYF. The CDR3 coding sequence is TGTGCCAGCAGTTTCGTTACCGGGACCAAAAACATTCAGTACTTC.